The present T cell receptor (beta chain) was sequenced within a study of glioma-infiltrating T cells after dendritic cell vaccination. Study-wide background: Patients received three intradermal dendritic cell vaccine injections at biweekly intervals.

Sample time point: after dendritic cell vaccination, including at tumor progression/relapse. Germline CDR1 is MNHNY and CDR2 is SVGAGI (reference sequence). After removal of 6 bases from V and 6 bases from J, the junction contained 11 bases not matched to a gene. This CDR3 is built from 15 residues. Repertoires were generated with immunoSEQ multiplex PCR, while TCRdb's copy carries only in-frame clones and drops some. The sample includes 90,000 or so clones, 80% to 90% of them seen just once. The sequence came from a human donor with glioblastoma. V gene TRBV6-6 combines with J gene TRBJ2-1, with 7 bases aligning to TRBD1. Sequenced here: blood, sampled after dendritic cell vaccination. CDR3 bases: TGTGCCAGCAGCTCGACAGGGTATACCTCCAATGAGCAGTTCTTC. Residues: CASSSTGYTSNEQFF.